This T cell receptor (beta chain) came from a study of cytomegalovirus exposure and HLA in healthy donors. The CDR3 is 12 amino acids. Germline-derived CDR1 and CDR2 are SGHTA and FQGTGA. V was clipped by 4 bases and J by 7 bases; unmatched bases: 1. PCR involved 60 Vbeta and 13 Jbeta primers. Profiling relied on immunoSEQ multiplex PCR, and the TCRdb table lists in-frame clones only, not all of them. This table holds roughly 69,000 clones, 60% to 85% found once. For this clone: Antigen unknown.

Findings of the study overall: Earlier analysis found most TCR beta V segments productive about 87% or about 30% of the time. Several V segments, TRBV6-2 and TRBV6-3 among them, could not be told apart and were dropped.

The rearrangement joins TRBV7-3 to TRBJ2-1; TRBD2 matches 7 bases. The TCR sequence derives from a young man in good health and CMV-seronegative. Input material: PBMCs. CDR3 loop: CASSSGGNEQFF. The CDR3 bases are TGTGCCAGCAGCTCCGGGGGGAATGAGCAGTTCTTC.